The source of this T cell receptor beta chain is a study of T cells in Graves' hyperthyroidism and ophthalmopathy. Points on this clonotype: Its antigen is undetermined.

The CDR3 runs to 15 residues. The V gene's germline CDR1 is SGDLS and CDR2 YYNGEE. V lost 0 bases to trimming and J lost 3 bases; unmatched junction nucleotides: 5. Amplification of TCR beta CDR3 regions used RNA as the template. TCR CDR3 underwent first-round RT-PCR with the HTBI primer set. TCRdb re-called the multiplex PCR reads with MiXCR, one entry per CDR3 protein. This table has hundreds of thousands of distinct CDR3 sequences, 38% appearing once. Those with hyperthyroidism were 18 to 65 years old, newly diagnosed, and ill for under 2 months. 10 ml of fresh peripheral blood supplied the PBMCs. Study findings and constraints: Prediction of ophthalmopathy progression came a median 6.5 months pre-onset.

The chain combines TRBV9 with TRBJ2-7; 8 bases fit TRBD2. The sample consisted of blood. The receptor was isolated from a young man with Graves' hyperthyroidism. The CDR3 DNA sequence: TGTGCCAGCAGCGTAGCAATCGGGGGGGACTACGAGCAGTACTTC. Translation gives CASSVAIGGDYEQYF.